This passage covers 3 T cell receptor beta chains from one sample sequenced in a study of CD8+ T cells in alopecia areata. Treatment noted: oral pan-JAK inhibitor, 5-10 mg twice daily. Sequencing templates came from extracted RNA that was reverse transcribed into cDNA. Clones were read by immunoSEQ multiplex PCR, and TCRdb kept only the in-frame ones, dropping some. This sample has more than 130,000 clones, with roughly 80% found just once. Sample: CD8+ T cells sorted from blood, taken at week 4, from a patient treated with tofacitinib. These receptors originate from a human donor with alopecia areata.

The rearrangement joins TRBV29-1 to TRBJ2-3, with unresolved D. V dropped 2 bases and J dropped 1 base, with 7 bases sitting between them. The CDR3 covers 13 residues. The germline CDR1 and CDR2 sequences are SQVTM and ANQGSEA. In DNA form, the CDR3 reads TGCAGCGTTGAACACAGACGCACAGATACGCAGTATTTT. As protein: CSVEHRRTDTQYF.

The chain couples TRBV7-9 to TRBJ1-2, with D uncertain. Trimming removed 1 base from V and 12 bases from J, with 12 bases in between. The length of the CDR3 is 12 residues. CDR1 is SEHNR, CDR2 FQNEAQ, per germline (reference sequence). This CDR3 is CASSLGSSSHTF. CDR3 sequence (DNA): TGTGCCAGCAGCTTAGGATCTTCGTCCCACACCTTC.

In this sample, this clone turned up once. The chain recombines TRBV29-1 with TRBJ2-3; 9 nucleotides agree with TRBD2. V shed 0 bases and J 0 bases; nucleotides not matched to a gene: 4. The CDR3 loop spans 16 amino acids. Germline CDR1 and CDR2: SQVTM and ANQGSEA. CDR3 sequence: CSVEDQAGGSTDTQYF. DNA of the CDR3: TGCAGCGTTGAAGATCAGGCGGGGGGGAGCACAGATACGCAGTATTTT.